This T cell receptor (beta chain) is from a study of cytomegalovirus exposure and HLA in healthy donors. For the study at large: The approximately 120 validation repertoires, a later analysis reported, used the same platform as the 550 to 700 repertoires from the first cohort.

The data were produced by immunoSEQ multiplex PCR, yet TCRdb's version contains in-frame clones alone and is incomplete. The data hold more than 110,000 clones, with 85% to 95% observed a single time. The V end lost 0 bases, the J end lost 8 bases, and 10 bases lay between the germline ends. In germline, CDR1 is LGHNA, CDR2 YNFKEQ. The CDR3 is 13 residues long. This clone was counted between two and nine times. The TCR comes from a man aged 18 to 30 in good health and CMV-seropositive. Sequenced sample: PBMCs. V usage is TRBV4-2 and J usage is TRBJ1-2, with D possibly matching TRBD1 (5 bases). Written as DNA, the CDR3 is TGTGCCAGCAGCCAAGACGAGACAGTCGGCTACACCTTC. It yields the protein CASSQDETVGYTF.